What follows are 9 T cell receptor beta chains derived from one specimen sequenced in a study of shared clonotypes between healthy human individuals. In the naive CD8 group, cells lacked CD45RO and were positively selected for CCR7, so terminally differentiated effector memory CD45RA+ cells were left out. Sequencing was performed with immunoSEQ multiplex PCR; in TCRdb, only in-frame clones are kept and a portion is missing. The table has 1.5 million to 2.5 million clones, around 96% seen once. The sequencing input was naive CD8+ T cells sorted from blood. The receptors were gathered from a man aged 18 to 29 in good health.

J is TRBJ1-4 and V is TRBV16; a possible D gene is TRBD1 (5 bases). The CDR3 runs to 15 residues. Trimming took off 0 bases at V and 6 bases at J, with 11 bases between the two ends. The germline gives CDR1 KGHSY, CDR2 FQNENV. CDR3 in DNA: TGTGCCAGCAGCCAATCAAGGGGCACGGATGAAAAACTGTTTTTT. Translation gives CASSQSRGTDEKLFF.

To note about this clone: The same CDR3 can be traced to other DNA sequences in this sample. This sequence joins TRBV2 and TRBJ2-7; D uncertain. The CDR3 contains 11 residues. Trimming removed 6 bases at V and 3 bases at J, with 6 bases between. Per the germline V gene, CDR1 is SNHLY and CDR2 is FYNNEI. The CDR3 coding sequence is TGTGCCAGCAGGGTGGACTACGAGCAGTACTTC. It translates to CASRVDYEQYF. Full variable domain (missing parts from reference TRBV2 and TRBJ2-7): EPEVTQTPSHQVTQMGQEVILRCVPISNHLYFYWYRQILGQKVEFLVSFYNNEISEKSEIFDDQFSVERPDGSNFTLKIRSTKLEDSAMYFCASRVDYEQYFGPGTRLTVT.

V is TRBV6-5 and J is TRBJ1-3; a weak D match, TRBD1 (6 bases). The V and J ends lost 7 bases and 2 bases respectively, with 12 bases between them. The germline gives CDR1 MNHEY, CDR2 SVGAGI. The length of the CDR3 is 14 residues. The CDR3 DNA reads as TGTGCCAGCATGATACAGGGAGCTGGAAACACCATATATTTT. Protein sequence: CASMIQGAGNTIYF.

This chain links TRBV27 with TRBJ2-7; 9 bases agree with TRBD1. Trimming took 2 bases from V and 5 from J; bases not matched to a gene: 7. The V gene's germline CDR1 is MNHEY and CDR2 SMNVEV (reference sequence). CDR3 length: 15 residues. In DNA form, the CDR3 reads TGTGCCAGCAGTTTAGGGGGGACAGGGAGGGACGAGCAGTACTTC. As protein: CASSLGGTGRDEQYF.

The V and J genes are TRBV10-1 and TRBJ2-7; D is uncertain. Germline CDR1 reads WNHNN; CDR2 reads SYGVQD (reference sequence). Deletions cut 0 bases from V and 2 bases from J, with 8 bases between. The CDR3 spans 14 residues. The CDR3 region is CASSESGGPYEQYF. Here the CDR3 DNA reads TGCGCCAGCAGTGAGTCGGGTGGTCCCTACGAGCAGTACTTC.

The CDR3 DNA is TGTGCCAGCAGCCCGGGGGGAACTAATGAAAAACTGTTTTTT. This translates into CASSPGGTNEKLFF. The chain links TRBV7-6 to TRBJ1-4, with D maybe TRBD1 (5 bases). The CDR3 loop spans 14 amino acids. The V gene's germline CDR1 is SGHVS and CDR2 FNYEAQ. V was pared by 5 bases and J by 1 base, with 8 bases between. The variable domain in full, with the rest retrieved from reference TRBV7-6 and TRBJ1-4, is GAGVSQSPRYKVTKRGQDVALRCDPISGHVSLYWYRQALGQGPEFLTYFNYEAQQDKSGLPNDRFSAERPEGSISTLTIQRTEQRDSAMYRCASSPGGTNEKLFFGSGTQLSVL.

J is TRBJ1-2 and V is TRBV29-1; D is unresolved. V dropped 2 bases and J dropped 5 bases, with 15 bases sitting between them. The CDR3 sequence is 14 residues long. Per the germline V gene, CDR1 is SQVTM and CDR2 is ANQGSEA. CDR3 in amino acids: CSVEMRELEYGYTF. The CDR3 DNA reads TGCAGCGTTGAAATGCGGGAATTGGAGTATGGCTACACCTTC.

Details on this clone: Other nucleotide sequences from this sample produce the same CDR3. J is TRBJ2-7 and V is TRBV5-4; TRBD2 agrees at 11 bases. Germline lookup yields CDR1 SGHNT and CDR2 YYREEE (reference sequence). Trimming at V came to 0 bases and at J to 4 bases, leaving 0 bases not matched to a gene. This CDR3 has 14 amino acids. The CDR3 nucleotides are TGTGCCAGCAGCTTGGGGACTAGCGGGTACGAGCAGTACTTC. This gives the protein CASSLGTSGYEQYF.

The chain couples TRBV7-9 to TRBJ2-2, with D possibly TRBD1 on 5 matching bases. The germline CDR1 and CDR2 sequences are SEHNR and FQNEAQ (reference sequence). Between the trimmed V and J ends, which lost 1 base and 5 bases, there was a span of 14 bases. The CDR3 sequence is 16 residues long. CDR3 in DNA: TGTGCCAGCAGCTTAGACCAGGGAAGACCTACCGGGGAGCTGTTTTTT. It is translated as CASSLDQGRPTGELFF.